A selection of T cell receptor beta chains follows, all from one sample in a study of OX40 agonist ivuxolimab in advanced cancers. Sequenced by immunoSEQ multiplex PCR; TCRdb stores in-frame clones only, minus some. The profile covers under 75,000 clones, with 80% to 85% appearing a single time and roughly 0.8% taken by the ten largest. The sample was CD4+ or CD8+ T cells sorted from blood, taken in a trial of the OX40 agonist ivuxolimab. The receptors stem from an adult with an advanced solid tumor such as melanoma, head and neck, liver or kidney cancer. Each CDR3 is given with its conserved first and last residue. The D gene is left open where the match is weak. Some rows mark clone size as missing; the rest say once, few, many or name a class of expanded clone.

length	D	V	size	J	CDR3	DNA
17	TRBD1	TRBV6-1	-	TRBJ1-5	CASNDRGHQFSNQPQHF	TGTGCCAGCAATGACAGGGGCCATCAATTTAGCAATCAGCCCCAGCATTTT
14	-	TRBV10-3	-	TRBJ1-1	CAISEAGLNTEAFF	TGTGCCATCAGTGAGGCAGGTCTTAACACTGAAGCTTTCTTT
17	-	TRBV28	-	TRBJ1-6	CASSYDRNSDNNSPLHF	TGTGCCAGCAGTTACGACAGGAACAGCGATAATAATTCACCCCTCCACTTT
17	-	TRBV30	-	TRBJ1-3	CAWSALASLDSGNTIYF	TGTGCCTGGAGTGCTCTGGCGAGTCTCGACTCTGGAAACACCATATATTTT
14	TRBD2	TRBV30	-	TRBJ2-3	CAWKVGRGIDTQYF	TGTGCCTGGAAGGTCGGGAGGGGTATAGATACGCAGTATTTT
14	-	TRBV6-1	-	TRBJ1-5	CASSPERVNQPQHF	TGTGCCAGCAGTCCCGAGAGGGTTAATCAGCCCCAGCATTTT
12	TRBD2	TRBV11-3	-	TRBJ2-7	CASSHGRDEQYF	TGTGCCAGCAGCCACGGGAGGGACGAGCAGTACTTC
19	TRBD1	TRBV4-2	few	TRBJ1-4	CASSQDIIDGGQGREKLFF	TGTGCCAGCAGCCAAGATATAATCGATGGGGGACAGGGTCGTGAAAAACTGTTTTTT
15	TRBD2	TRBV5-1	-	TRBJ2-5	CASSSGLAGQETQYF	TGCGCCAGCTCTTCCGGACTAGCGGGGCAAGAGACCCAGTACTTC
12	-	TRBV5-1	-	TRBJ2-3	CASSSQGDTQYF	TGCGCCAGCAGCTCACAAGGGGATACGCAGTATTTT
14	TRBD2	TRBV6-6	-	TRBJ2-7	CASSGLADTYEQYF	TGTGCCAGCTCGGGACTAGCGGACACCTACGAGCAGTACTTC
16	-	TRBV28	-	TRBJ1-4	CASRQGWGRTNEKLFF	TGTGCCAGCAGACAGGGCTGGGGACGCACTAATGAAAAACTGTTTTTT
15	TRBD2	TRBV10-3	few	TRBJ2-3	CAISESSGRPDTQYF	TGTGCCATCAGTGAGTCGAGCGGGAGACCAGATACGCAGTATTTT
18	TRBD1	TRBV5-1	-	TRBJ2-7	CASSLAGDRVLDSYEQYF	TGCGCCAGCAGCTTGGCCGGGGACAGGGTGTTGGACTCCTACGAGCAGTACTTC
13	-	TRBV19	-	TRBJ1-1	CASSIGRQTEAFF	TGTGCCAGTAGTATTGGTCGACAGACTGAAGCTTTCTTT
14	TRBD1	TRBV7-6	-	TRBJ1-6	CASSPSDRDSPLHF	TGTGCCAGCAGCCCGAGCGACAGGGATTCACCCCTCCACTTT
15	-	TRBV7-9	-	TRBJ2-6	CASSPQWTGANVLTF	TGTGCCAGCAGCCCCCAGTGGACTGGGGCCAACGTCCTGACTTTC
18	TRBD1	TRBV4-2	-	TRBJ1-5	CASSRDSYWSGINQPQHF	TGTGCCAGCAGCCGGGACAGCTATTGGAGTGGTATCAATCAGCCCCAGCATTTT
14	TRBD2	TRBV7-2	-	TRBJ2-7	CASSISGGSYEQYF	TGTGCCAGCAGCATTAGCGGGGGGTCATACGAGCAGTACTTC
20	TRBD2	TRBV4-2	-	TRBJ2-2	CASSQLRSGGAFENTGELFF	TGTGCCAGCAGCCAGCTTCGGAGCGGGGGGGCCTTTGAGAACACCGGGGAGCTGTTTTTT
20	TRBD1	TRBV7-6	few	TRBJ1-6	CASSLEVLRGQSSYNSPLHF	TGTGCCAGCAGCTTAGAGGTCCTACGGGGACAGAGCTCCTATAATTCACCCCTCCACTTT
15	-	TRBV18	-	TRBJ1-5	CASSPGVTSNQPQHF	TGTGCCAGCTCTCCCGGAGTCACTAGCAATCAGCCCCAGCATTTT
13	-	TRBV9	-	TRBJ2-7	CASSVGLRNEQYF	TGTGCCAGCAGCGTCGGGTTGAGAAACGAGCAGTACTTC
13	TRBD1	TRBV9	-	TRBJ2-4	CASSAGQGNIQYF	TGTGCCAGCAGCGCGGGACAGGGAAACATTCAGTACTTC
16	TRBD1	TRBV9	-	TRBJ2-7	CASSVDLGTGPMGQYF	TGTGCCAGCAGCGTAGATTTGGGGACAGGTCCCATGGGGCAGTACTTC
19	TRBD2	TRBV4-3	medium-sized	TRBJ2-1	CASSQDQRASGVYYNEQFF	TGCGCCAGCAGCCAAGATCAGAGGGCTAGCGGGGTATACTACAATGAGCAGTTCTTC
14	-	TRBV15	-	TRBJ1-4	CATSRDQANEKLFF	TGTGCCACCAGCAGAGATCAGGCGAATGAAAAACTGTTTTTT
16	-	TRBV18	-	TRBJ2-1	CASSPPQAGSYNEQFF	TGTGCCAGCTCACCACCACAAGCGGGTTCCTACAATGAGCAGTTCTTC